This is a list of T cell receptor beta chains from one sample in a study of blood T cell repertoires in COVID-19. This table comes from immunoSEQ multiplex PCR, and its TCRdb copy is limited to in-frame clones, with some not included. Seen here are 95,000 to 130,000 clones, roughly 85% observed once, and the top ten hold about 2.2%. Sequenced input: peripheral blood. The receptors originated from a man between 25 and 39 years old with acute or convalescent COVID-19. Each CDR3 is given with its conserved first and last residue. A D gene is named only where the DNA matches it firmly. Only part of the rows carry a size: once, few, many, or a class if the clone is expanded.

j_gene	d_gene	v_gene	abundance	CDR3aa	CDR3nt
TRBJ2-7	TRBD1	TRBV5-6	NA	CASSLLGTAENEQYF	TGTGCCAGCAGCTTGCTCGGGACAGCAGAAAACGAGCAGTACTTC
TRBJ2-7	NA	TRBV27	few	CASSFRDSYEQYF	TGTGCCAGCAGTTTTCGGGACTCCTACGAGCAGTACTTC
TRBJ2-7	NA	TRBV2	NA	CASMGGYEQYF	TGTGCCAGCATGGGGGGCTACGAGCAGTACTTC
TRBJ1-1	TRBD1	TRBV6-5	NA	CASSSTGGKAFF	TGTGCCAGCAGTTCAACAGGGGGCAAAGCTTTCTTT
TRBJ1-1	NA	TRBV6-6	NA	CASSYSTGGTTEAFF	TGTGCCAGCAGTTACTCGACCGGGGGGACCACTGAAGCTTTCTTT
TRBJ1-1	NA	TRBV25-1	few	CASSEIAVNTEAFF	TGTGCCAGCAGTGAAATCGCAGTGAACACTGAAGCTTTCTTT
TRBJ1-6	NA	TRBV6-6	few	CASRQDPTAYNSPLHF	TGTGCCAGCAGACAGGACCCGACAGCCTATAATTCACCCCTCCACTTT
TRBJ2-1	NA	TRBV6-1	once	CASSEAGVVGTGAFF	NA
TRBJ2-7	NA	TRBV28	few	CASSFSRIVSREQYF	TGTGCCAGCAGTTTCTCCAGGATTGTATCTCGCGAGCAGTACTTC
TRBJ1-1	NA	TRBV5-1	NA	CASSIERNTEAFF	TGCGCCAGCAGCATAGAAAGGAACACTGAAGCTTTCTTT
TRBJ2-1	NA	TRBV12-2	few	CASRGLRSYNEQFF	TGTGCAAGTCGCGGACTACGTTCCTACAATGAGCAGTTCTTC
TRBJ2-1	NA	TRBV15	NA	CATSTGRERLHNEQFF	TGTGCCACCAGCACGGGTAGGGAGCGACTCCACAATGAGCAGTTCTTC
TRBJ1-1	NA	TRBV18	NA	CASSPSGNTEAFF	TGTGCCAGCTCACCCAGTGGGAACACTGAAGCTTTCTTT
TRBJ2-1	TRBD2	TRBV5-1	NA	CASSIGTSGSDEQFF	TGCGCCAGCAGCATCGGGACTAGCGGGAGCGATGAGCAGTTCTTC
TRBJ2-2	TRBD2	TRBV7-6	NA	CASSLRTSGGAGTGELFF	TGTGCCAGCAGCCTCCGAACTAGCGGGGGGGCAGGTACCGGGGAGCTGTTTTTT
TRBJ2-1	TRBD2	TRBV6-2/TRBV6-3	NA	CASSSPARGGVEEQFF	TGTGCCAGCAGTTCCCCGGCGCGCGGGGGTGTAGAGGAGCAGTTCTTC
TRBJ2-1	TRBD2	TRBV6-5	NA	CASSYLLAGGLNEQFF	TGTGCCAGCAGTTACCTACTAGCGGGGGGGCTCAATGAGCAGTTCTTC
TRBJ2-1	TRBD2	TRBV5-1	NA	CASSLTPPPAGDDEQFF	TGCGCCAGCAGCTTGACACCCCCCCCAGCGGGAGACGATGAGCAGTTCTTC
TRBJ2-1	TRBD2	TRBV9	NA	CASSVSSGSGGNEQFF	TGTGCCAGCAGCGTATCCAGCGGGAGTGGGGGCAATGAGCAGTTCTTC
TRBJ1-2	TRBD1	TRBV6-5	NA	CASSNRDRPYGYTF	TGTGCCAGCAGTAACCGGGACAGGCCGTATGGCTACACCTTC
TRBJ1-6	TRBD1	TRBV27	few	CASSDRGPYNSPLHF	TGTGCCAGCAGCGACAGGGGCCCCTATAATTCACCCCTCCACTTT
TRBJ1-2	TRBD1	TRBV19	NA	CASRGTGRLYGYTF	TGTGCCAGTAGGGGGACAGGGAGACTCTATGGCTACACCTTC
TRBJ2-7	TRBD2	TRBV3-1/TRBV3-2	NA	CASSQDFSGGYEQYF	TGTGCCAGCAGCCAAGATTTTAGCGGGGGCTACGAGCAGTACTTC
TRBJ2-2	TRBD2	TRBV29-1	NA	CSVTFRGANTGELFF	TGCAGCGTTACGTTCCGGGGGGCGAACACCGGGGAGCTGTTTTTT
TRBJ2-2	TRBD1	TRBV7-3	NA	CASTLNQGANRGAVF	TGTGCCAGCACCCTGAACCAGGGGGCTAACCGGGGAGCTGTTTTT
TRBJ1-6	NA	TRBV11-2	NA	CASSLEGGQGGFNNSPLHF	TGTGCCAGCAGCTTAGAAGGAGGGCAGGGAGGTTTTAATAATTCACCCCTCCACTTT
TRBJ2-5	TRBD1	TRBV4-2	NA	CASRGTAQETQYF	TGTGCCAGCAGGGGGACAGCCCAAGAGACCCAGTACTTC
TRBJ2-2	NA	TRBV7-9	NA	CASSVTNTGELFF	TGTGCCAGCAGCGTTACTAACACCGGGGAGCTGTTTTTT
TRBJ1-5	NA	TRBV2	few	CASSELGGNQPQHF	TGTGCCAGCAGTGAATTGGGGGGGAATCAGCCCCAGCATTTT
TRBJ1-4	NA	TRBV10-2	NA	CASSRSFATNEKLFF	TGCGCCAGCAGCCGAAGCTTTGCAACTAATGAAAAACTGTTTTTT
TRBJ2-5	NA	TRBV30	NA	CAWRLRGGAGTQYF	TGTGCCTGGAGGTTAAGGGGGGGCGCGGGGACCCAGTACTTC
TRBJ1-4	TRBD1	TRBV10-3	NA	CAAGTGNEKLFF	TGTGCCGCTGGGACAGGCAATGAAAAACTGTTTTTT
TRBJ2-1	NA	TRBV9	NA	CASSVAVSAGSYNEQFF	TGTGCCAGCAGCGTAGCAGTCAGCGCTGGCTCCTACAATGAGCAGTTCTTC
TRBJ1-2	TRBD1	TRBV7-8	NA	CASSPRPQGAHYGYTF	TGTGCCAGCAGCCCGCGCCCTCAGGGGGCCCACTATGGCTACACCTTC
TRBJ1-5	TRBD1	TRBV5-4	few	CASSMDRDNQPQHF	TGTGCCAGCAGCATGGACAGGGATAATCAGCCCCAGCATTTT
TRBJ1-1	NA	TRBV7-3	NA	CASSLHARAVDTEAFF	TGTGCCAGCAGCTTGCACGCCAGGGCCGTCGACACTGAAGCTTTCTTT
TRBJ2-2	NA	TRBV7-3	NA	CASSRQLNTGELFF	TGTGCCAGCAGCCGACAGCTCAACACCGGGGAGCTGTTTTTT
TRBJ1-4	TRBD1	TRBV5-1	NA	CASSPSGTGYEKLFF	TGCGCCAGCAGCCCGTCCGGGACAGGGTATGAAAAACTGTTTTTT
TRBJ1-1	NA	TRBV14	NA	CASSPLRGFSAEAFF	TGTGCCAGCAGCCCATTACGGGGTTTCTCCGCTGAAGCTTTCTTT
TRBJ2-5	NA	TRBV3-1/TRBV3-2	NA	CASSQGLGRVETQYF	TGTGCCAGCAGCCAAGGGTTGGGCAGGGTGGAGACCCAGTACTTC
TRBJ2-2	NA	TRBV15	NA	CATSRAPGGNTGELFF	TGTGCCACCAGCAGAGCCCCCGGGGGGAACACCGGGGAGCTGTTTTTT
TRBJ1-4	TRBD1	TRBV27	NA	CASSVDRGRRGKLFF	TGTGCCAGCAGTGTAGACAGGGGGCGGCGTGGGAAACTGTTTTTT
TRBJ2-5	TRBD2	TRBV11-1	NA	CASSLKWLAGETQYF	TGTGCCAGCAGCTTAAAATGGCTAGCGGGAGAGACCCAGTACTTC
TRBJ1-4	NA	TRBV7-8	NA	CASSPGQLNEKLFF	TGTGCCAGCAGCCCCGGACAGTTGAATGAAAAACTGTTTTTT
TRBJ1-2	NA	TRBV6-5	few	CASSLTENYGYTF	TGTGCCAGCAGTTTGACAGAAAACTATGGCTACACCTTC
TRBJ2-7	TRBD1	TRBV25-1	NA	CASSGGQSPYEQYF	TGTGCCAGCAGTGGGGGACAGTCTCCCTACGAGCAGTACTTC
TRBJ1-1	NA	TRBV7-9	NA	CASSFGGTTEAFF	TGTGCCAGCAGCTTTGGGGGGACGACTGAAGCTTTCTTT
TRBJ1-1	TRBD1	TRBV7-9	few	CASSLQGVRAEAFF	TGTGCCAGCAGCTTACAGGGGGTTAGGGCTGAAGCTTTCTTT
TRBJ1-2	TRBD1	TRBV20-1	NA	CSAWDRDGYTF	TGCAGTGCCTGGGACAGGGATGGCTACACCTTC